This T cell receptor (beta chain) came from a study of blood T cell repertoires in COVID-19 (TCRdb year 2020). With regard to the full study: The collaborator samples originated in the United States, Italy and Spain and spanned the acute and convalescent phases of COVID-19. The prospective study material was composed of cDNA or gDNA derived from T cells, B-cell-depleted T cells, or PBMCs. The dataset comprised deeply sampled blood TCRbeta repertoires from subjects exposed to, actively infected with, or recovered from COVID-19. The repertoires were released in a freely available public database meant as a resource for research on the immune response to SARS-CoV-2. Samples were obtained from the ongoing ImmuneRACE study (first 160 participants) and from about 1,300 subjects provided by 6 global collaborators. Sample metadata almost always included a de-identified subject ID, COVID-19 status, age in years and sex. Where available, HLA class I and class II types were obtained from metadata supplied by the sample provider rather than from assay-based typing. The paper as a whole reports these results and caveats: The quantity of clinical and demographic metadata differed by source and by participant and was supplied without curation.

Collaborating institutions collected whole blood in K2EDTA tubes following their own protocols. For TCRbeta analysis, collaborators shipped samples in one of three forms: frozen whole blood, isolated PBMCs, or DNA extracted from either of those sample types. As concerns this clone: Its antigen is still unknown. The record has no base qualities; no much larger clone is one base away.

The immunoSEQ Assay, a bias-controlled multiplex PCR, was used to amplify TCRbeta CDR3 regions from genomic DNA. In the paper's pipeline: Within the assay, amplification of reference gene primers was used to estimate how many nucleated cells each sample contained. To quantify the absolute abundance of each unique TCRbeta CDR3 rearrangement, sequence reads were collapsed and filtered. For each sample, productive Simpson clonality was calculated as the square root of Simpson's diversity index across productive rearrangements. Held by TCRdb, this immuneACCESS table contains in-frame sequences only and omits some clones. Under half of the omission traces to an unresolved V gene where checked; the cause of the rest is unknown. That table gives V, J and clone size, and the DNA gave D and trimming. This sample comprises some 260,000 clones, roughly 84% of them detected only once. Roughly 3.1% of the sample is taken by the ten largest.

This receptor was obtained from a woman aged 18-35 years with acute or convalescent COVID-19. The material sequenced was peripheral blood.

The CDR3 here reads CAIRDPVREGYEQYF. In nucleotide form, the sequence is TGTGCCATCAGGGACCCTGTCAGGGAGGGGTACGAGCAGTACTTC. The V and J segments used are TRBV10-3 and TRBJ2-7, with 7 middle bases fitting TRBD2. The CDR3 has 15 amino acids, counting the end cysteine and phenylalanine. The kept DNA is CDR3 alone, 45 bases in frame from the first base. The germline V gene specifies ENHRY as CDR1 and SYGVKD as CDR2. Relative to germline, V is missing 6 bases and J is missing 4 bases, with 12 bases of the junction outside any gene match.